These 23 T cell receptor beta chains came from one sample sequenced in a study of blood T cells in healthy people across ages. For the second PCR, which ran for 7 to 11 cycles, a sample-barcoded 5' primer and a J-beta primer mix were used. One entry per CDR3 protein, called by TCRdb with MiXCR from the 5' RACE reads. The sample shows 630,000 or so distinct CDR3 sequences, 32% of them seen only once. The sequencing sample was made of blood. These receptors all stem from a woman of 80 years or more in good health.

V is TRBV7-2 and J is TRBJ2-3; D not resolved. Trimming shortened V by 7 bases and J by 4 bases, and 12 bases separated the two germline ends. CDR3 size: 13 residues. Germline values: CDR1 SGHTA, CDR2 FQGNSA. CDR3 DNA sequence: TGTGCCAGCACTGCCGAGTTCCCAGATACGCAGTATTTT. Translating it yields CASTAEFPDTQYF.

In its sample, this clonotype was seen a few times. A read error may explain this, as a much larger clone is one base away. The rearrangement joins TRBV9 to TRBJ2-4; TRBD1 aligns across 12 bases. The length of the CDR3 is 14 residues. V gave up 3 bases and J gave up 7 bases; unmatched junction bases: 2. CDR1 is SGDLS and CDR2 is YYNGEE in the germline V gene. CDR3 protein: CASSAGTGGNIQYF. In DNA, the CDR3 is TGTGCCAGCAGCGCCGGGACAGGGGGCAACATTCAGTACTTC.

This clonotype was detected many times. This chain links TRBV10-3 with TRBJ2-3; no clear D. Germline-derived CDR1 and CDR2 are ENHRY and SYGVKD. V gave up 2 bases and J gave up 4 bases, with 7 bases separating them. The length of the CDR3 is 13 residues. CDR3 residues: CAISEGVPDTQYF. The CDR3 nucleotides are TGTGCCATCAGTGAGGGGGTCCCAGATACGCAGTATTTT.

This clonotype has at least ten counts. CDR3 loop: CASSLVSGHYNEQFF. CDR3 bases: TGTGCCAGCAGCCTCGTGAGTGGGCACTACAATGAGCAGTTCTTC. The chain is built from TRBV9 and TRBJ2-1; no clear D. Trimming pared 4 bases from V and 3 bases from J, leaving 14 bases between. Germline CDR1 reads SGDLS; CDR2 reads YYNGEE. This CDR3 contains 15 residues.

The chain carries TRBV6-6 and TRBJ2-2; weak D call: TRBD1 (6 bases). Trimming removed 5 bases at V and 4 bases at J, with 17 bases between. The CDR3 is 16 residues long. Germline V lookup: CDR1 MNHNY, CDR2 SVGAGI (reference sequence). In nucleotides, the CDR3 is TGTGCCAGCAGTACCCGACAGGTTCGTGGCACCGGGGAGCTGTTTTTT. This translates into CASSTRQVRGTGELFF.

This clonotype showed up many times. CDR3 nucleotides: TGTGCCAGCAGCTTAAGATCCCGAGGCTACGAGCAGTACTTC. It is translated as CASSLRSRGYEQYF. V is TRBV7-2 and J is TRBJ2-7; D is uncertain. The CDR3 runs to 14 residues. Trimming stripped 2 bases from V and 3 bases from J, with 11 bases between. Germline V gene data show CDR1 as SGHTA and CDR2 as FQGNSA.

Details on this clonotype: A single base separates this from a much larger clone, so it may be a read error. V usage is TRBV6-2 or TRBV6-3 and J usage is TRBJ2-1; 10 bases align to TRBD1. The last part of the DNA fits TRBJ2-7 better; the J call may be wrong. This CDR3 is built from 17 residues. Germline V CDR1 and CDR2: MNHEY, SVGEGT. This chain's CDR3 is CASSSSRDRGPYNEQYF. The CDR3 DNA is TGTGCCAGCAGTTCCAGCCGGGACAGGGGCCCCTACAATGAGCAGTACTTC.

In this sample, this clonotype turned up many times. The chain couples TRBV11-2 to TRBJ2-7; D remains unclear. Trimming pared 3 bases from V and 0 bases from J, leaving 6 bases between. The CDR3 is 13 amino acids. In germline, CDR1 is SGHAT, CDR2 FQNNGV. CDR3 in amino acids: CASSLLSSYEQYF. For the CDR3, the DNA is TGTGCCAGCAGCTTGTTAAGCTCCTACGAGCAGTACTTC. The whole variable domain, filled in from reference TRBV11-2 and TRBJ2-7, reads EAGVAQSPRYKIIEKRQSVAFWCNPISGHATLYWYQQILGQGPKLLIQFQNNGVVDDSQLPKDRFSAERLKGVDSTLKIQPAKLEDSAVYLCASSLLSSYEQYFGPGTRLTVT.

There are many counts of this clonotype. Mismatch with germline at one junction end may stem from a read error. V gene TRBV12-3 or TRBV12-4 combines with J gene TRBJ2-5, with 7 nucleotides matching TRBD2. This CDR3 comprises 13 residues. The chain's CDR3 is CAGSSGGQETQYF. The CDR3 DNA reads as TGTGCCGGCAGTTCCGGGGGGCAAGAGACCCAGTACTTC.

This clonotype was seen more than once but under ten times. V is TRBV30 and J is TRBJ1-4; D is unresolved. Trimming shortened V by 2 bases and J by 4 bases, and 5 bases separated the two germline ends. This CDR3 has 12 amino acids. Germline loops: CDR1 GTSNPN, CDR2 SVGIG (reference sequence). The CDR3 region has the DNA TGTGCCTGGAGTCTGGGTAATGAAAAACTGTTTTTT. Protein: CAWSLGNEKLFF.

The chain combines TRBV7-2 with TRBJ2-5; D remains unclear. V was shortened by 6 bases and J by 2 bases, with 13 bases between the two germline ends. Germline values: CDR1 SGHTA, CDR2 FQGNSA. The CDR3 covers 14 residues. The DNA of the CDR3 is TGTGCCAGCAGTACCCGACACCTACAAGAGACCCAGTACTTC. Its translation: CASSTRHLQETQYF.

The chain uses TRBV5-1 and TRBJ2-7; 10 bases line up with TRBD1. The J call may be incorrect, as the DNA end agrees better with TRBJ2-5. The CDR3 contains 15 residues. Germline-derived CDR1 and CDR2 are SGHRS and YFSETQ. The CDR3 coding sequence is TGCGCCAGCAGCTCCGCACGGACAGGGGGAGAGACCCAGTACTTC. This gives the protein CASSSARTGGETQYF.

For this clonotype: A much larger clone differs from this one at a single base, so this may be a read error. The chain links TRBV5-4 to TRBJ2-4; TRBD1 agrees at 10 bases. The V gene's germline CDR1 is SGHNT and CDR2 YYREEE (reference sequence). Trimming at V came to 3 bases and at J to 1 base, leaving 7 bases not matched to a gene. The CDR3 contains 17 residues. CDR3 loop: CASSSDRGRFAKNIQYF. The DNA for the CDR3 is TGTGCCAGCAGCTCCGACAGGGGGCGCTTTGCCAAAAACATTCAGTACTTC.

J is TRBJ1-2 and V is TRBV27, with TRBD1 as a possible D gene (6 bases). The V end was cut by 4 bases, the J end by 2 bases, with 14 bases between. The CDR3 is 15 residues long. Germline loops: CDR1 MNHEY, CDR2 SMNVEV (reference sequence). The DNA of the CDR3 is TGTGCCAGCAGTTCGCCCCGGCAGGGGAACTATGGCTACACCTTC. Translated, it gives CASSSPRQGNYGYTF.

This clonotype has ten or more counts. The rearrangement uses TRBV4-1 and TRBJ1-4; D is undetermined. V was pared by 3 bases and J by 0 bases, with 14 bases between. Per germline, CDR1 MGHRA and CDR2 YSYEKL. The CDR3 consists of 17 residues. Written as DNA, the CDR3 is TGCGCCAGCAGCCATCCTCGGAGAGACGCAACTAATGAAAAACTGTTTTTT. Translation gives CASSHPRRDATNEKLFF.

The genes are TRBV3-1 and TRBJ2-2; D not resolved. The CDR3 has 16 residues. Germline V gene data show CDR1 as LGHDT and CDR2 as YNNKEL (reference sequence). V shed 3 bases and J shed 2 bases, with 13 bases lying between them. The CDR3 DNA sequence: TGTGCCAGCAGCCACTCCGCCACTTTAAACACCGGGGAGCTGTTTTTT. Residues: CASSHSATLNTGELFF.

This clonotype came up many times. V is TRBV14 and J is TRBJ2-7; 11 bases are shared with TRBD2. Losses at the gene ends were 4 bases for V and 6 bases for J; bases not matched to a gene: 5. The germline gives CDR1 SGHDN, CDR2 FVKESK. The CDR3 is 14 amino acids. CDR3 sequence reads: CASSPTSGGAEQYF. CDR3 nucleotide sequence: TGTGCCAGCAGCCCTACTAGCGGGGGAGCCGAGCAGTACTTC.

This clonotype came up a few times. V usage is TRBV28 and J usage is TRBJ1-2; tentatively, D is TRBD1 (5 bases). The V end was cut by 3 bases, the J end by 8 bases, with 25 bases between. This CDR3 has 17 amino acids. The germline gives CDR1 MDHEN, CDR2 SYDVKM. CDR3 in DNA: TGTGCCAGCAGTTTCGAGGCCGTAGTCCCCGGGGCGTTAGGCTACACCTTC. Translated: CASSFEAVVPGALGYTF.

On this clonotype itself: Given a much more abundant clone one base away, this may be a read error. The chain links TRBV5-1 to TRBJ2-3, with a weak D call TRBD2 (6 bases). Per germline, CDR1 SGHRS and CDR2 YFSETQ. V shed 4 bases and J shed 6 bases, with 15 bases lying between them. The CDR3 totals 14 residues. The CDR3 DNA follows: TGCGCCAGCAGCCGGCGGCGTGCGGGGGATACGCAGTATTTT. It encodes CASSRRRAGDTQYF.

The chain uses TRBV4-3 and TRBJ1-6, with D tentatively TRBD1 (6 bases). The V and J ends lost 0 bases and 9 bases respectively, with 18 bases between them. Germline CDR1 reads LGHNA; CDR2 reads YSLEER. CDR3 length equals 17 residues. In nucleotides, the CDR3 is TGCGCCAGCAGCCAAGAGGGGACTGGACAGTATCCTTCACCCCTCCACTTT. It translates to CASSQEGTGQYPSPLHF.

Ten or more counts support this clonotype. V usage is TRBV4-2 and J usage is TRBJ2-1, with 14 bases identical to TRBD2. V was pared by 1 base and J by 0 bases, with 5 bases of the junction left unmatched. CDR3 length equals 19 residues. Germline values: CDR1 LGHNA, CDR2 YNFKEQ. The CDR3 loop is CASSQARTSGGSSYNEQFF. The CDR3 DNA reads as TGTGCCAGCAGCCAAGCAAGGACTAGCGGGGGGAGCTCCTACAATGAGCAGTTCTTC.

In this sample, this clonotype turned up many times. This sequence joins TRBV20-1 and TRBJ2-1; maybe TRBD2 (5 bases). Trimming removed 5 bases at V and 4 bases at J, with 15 bases between. Germline CDR1 is DFQATT and CDR2 is SNEGSKA (reference sequence). The CDR3 covers 14 residues. CDR3 sequence (DNA): TGCAGTGCTCCGAACCGGGGTTTATACAATGAGCAGTTCTTC. It is translated as CSAPNRGLYNEQFF.

The V and J genes are TRBV20-1 and TRBJ1-4, with unresolved D. V dropped 8 bases and J dropped 6 bases, with 19 bases sitting between them. The germline V gene encodes CDR1 DFQATT and CDR2 SNEGSKA (reference sequence). The length of the CDR3 is 14 residues. The CDR3 coding sequence is TGCAGTACTGACCCAGTCCGAAGGGATGAAAAACTGTTTTTT. Protein product: CSTDPVRRDEKLFF.